Presented here are 29 T cell receptor beta chains from one specimen sequenced in a study of blood T cell repertoires in COVID-19. Sequencing was performed with immunoSEQ multiplex PCR; in TCRdb, only in-frame clones are kept and a portion is missing. This sample carries 390,000 or so clones, under 85% of them seen once, and the ten largest clones take around 5.1%. The sample was PBMCs or T cells enriched from blood (not recorded which). These receptor sequences come from a woman in her fifties or sixties who had recovered from COVID-19.

This clone was seen many times. The chain combines TRBV2 with TRBJ2-1; D is undetermined. Deletions cut 4 bases from V and 11 bases from J, with 12 bases between. CDR1 and CDR2 from the germline V gene are SNHLY and FYNNEI. This CDR3 is built from 12 residues. CDR3: CASSVSPQKQFF. DNA of the CDR3: TGTGCCAGCAGTGTATCTCCGCAGAAGCAGTTCTTC.

The chain couples TRBV14 to TRBJ1-2; D is unresolved. Germline V gives CDR1 SGHDN, CDR2 FVKESK. The CDR3 runs 14 residues. Between the trimmed V and J ends, which lost 0 bases and 5 bases, there was a span of 10 bases. The CDR3 sequence is CASSQDSGRYGYTF. The CDR3 nucleotides read TGTGCCAGCAGCCAAGATTCGGGGAGGTATGGCTACACCTTC. Filled out from reference TRBV14 and TRBJ1-2, the complete variable domain reads EAGVTQFPSHSVIEKGQTVTLRCDPISGHDNLYWYRRVMGKEIKFLLHFVKESKQDESGMPNNRFLAERTGGTYSTLKVQPAELEDSGVYFCASSQDSGRYGYTFGSGTRLTVV.

The genes are TRBV6-2 or TRBV6-3 and TRBJ1-5; D ambiguous. The CDR3 covers 13 residues. Germline CDR1 is MNHEY and CDR2 is SVGEGT. Trimming left V 6 bases short and J 3 bases short, with 9 bases between. The CDR3 bases are TGTGCCAGCAGCACCCCTAACAATCAGCCCCAGCATTTT. Amino acids: CASSTPNNQPQHF.

This clone was found once. This chain uses TRBV7-9 with TRBJ2-6; D is possibly TRBD2 (6 bases). The CDR3 length is 11 residues. V was pared by 5 bases and J by 10 bases, with 6 bases between. Germline lookup yields CDR1 SEHNR and CDR2 FQNEAQ (reference sequence). In DNA, the CDR3 is TGTGCCAGCAGCGGGGGGAACGTCCTGACTTTC. It translates to CASSGGNVLTF.

In DNA, the CDR3 is TGTGCCAGCAGCCCCCGAGGGCGAAACAGCAATCAGCCCCAGCATTTT. Protein: CASSPRGRNSNQPQHF. V is TRBV7-3 and J is TRBJ1-5; D is uncertain. Germline V gene lookup returns CDR1 SGHTA and CDR2 FQGTGA. Trimming pared 5 bases from V and 1 base from J, leaving 15 bases between. This CDR3 is built from 16 residues.

V gene TRBV12-1 combines with J gene TRBJ1-2; TRBD1 is the table's D call, not checked against the DNA. TRBV12-1 is an annotated pseudogene. The CDR3 covers 14 residues. CDR3 residues: CASSTRRGLIGYTF. In DNA, the CDR3 is TGTGCCAGCAGCACCCGAAGGGGGCTTATTGGCTACACCTTC.

The J gene is TRBJ1-3, the V gene TRBV7-2; 7 positions match TRBD1. Trimming at V came to 3 bases and at J to 4 bases, leaving 3 bases not matched to a gene. The CDR3 is 14 residues long. Germline V gene lookup returns CDR1 SGHTA and CDR2 FQGNSA. CDR3 DNA sequence: TGTGCCAGCAGCTTTATGACAGGGGGAAACACCATATATTTT. It specifies CASSFMTGGNTIYF. The full variable domain, in which reference TRBV7-2 and TRBJ1-3 provide the parts outside the CDR3, is GAGVSQSPSNKVTEKGKDVELRCDPISGHTALYWYRQSLGQGLEFLIYFQGNSAPDKSGLPSDRFSAERTGGSVSTLTIQRTQQEDSAVYLCASSFMTGGNTIYFGEGSWLTVV.

The CDR3 DNA reads TGTGCCAGCAGCCCCCGAGGTCGGGCCAAAAACATTCAGTACTTC. It encodes CASSPRGRAKNIQYF. The V and J genes are TRBV7-2 and TRBJ2-4; D remains ambiguous. Trimming stripped 5 bases from V and 1 base from J, with 12 bases between. CDR3 length: 15 residues. Looked up from germline, CDR1 is SGHTA and CDR2 is FQGNSA.

With regard to this clone: The junction and the germline gene differ at one end; a read error may be behind it. This sequence joins TRBV5-8 and TRBJ1-5, with a weak D call TRBD1 (5 bases). This CDR3 is 16 amino acids long. The V gene's germline CDR1 is SGHTS and CDR2 YDEGEE. CDR3 region: CASRLGWQGDNQPQHF. CDR3 bases: TGTGCCAGCAGGTTGGGGTGGCAGGGTGACAATCAGCCCCAGCATTTT.

This clone was seen a few times. At the DNA level, this CDR3 is encoded by other sequences in the same sample as well. This chain links TRBV5-1 with TRBJ1-1; 8 nucleotides match TRBD1. The CDR3 is 14 residues long. The germline V gene has CDR1 SGHRS and CDR2 YFSETQ. With V trimmed by 4 bases and J by 1 base, 3 bases remained unmatched. Here the CDR3 DNA reads TGCGCCAGCAGCCCCGGGACAGGGAACACTGAAGCTTTCTTT. It codes for CASSPGTGNTEAFF.

The rearrangement links TRBV11-3 to TRBJ1-5, with a weak D call TRBD1 (5 bases). The V end was cut by 0 bases, the J end by 0 bases, with 24 bases between. Germline CDR1 SGHNT, CDR2 YENEEA. The CDR3 extends over 21 amino acids. This chain's CDR3 is CASSLDVGTGDLRNSNQPQHF. The CDR3 bases are TGTGCCAGCAGCTTAGACGTCGGTACAGGCGACCTTCGAAATAGCAATCAGCCCCAGCATTTT.

The chain links TRBV4-1 to TRBJ1-1; no definite D call. With 0 bases removed from V and 0 bases from J, the gap between germline ends came to 8 bases. The CDR3 has 15 residues. Germline V gene data show CDR1 as MGHRA and CDR2 as YSYEKL. CDR3 loop: CASSQDQIMNTEAFF. The CDR3 DNA reads TGCGCCAGCAGCCAAGATCAGATAATGAACACTGAAGCTTTCTTT.

The V and J genes are TRBV19 and TRBJ1-1; D unresolved. Germline-derived CDR1 and CDR2 are LNHDA and SQIVND (reference sequence). This CDR3 contains 14 residues. With 2 bases removed from V and 1 base from J, the gap between germline ends came to 8 bases. In nucleotides, the CDR3 is TGTGCCAGTAGTATATGGCTGGCGAACACTGAAGCTTTCTTT. Translating it yields CASSIWLANTEAFF.

V usage is TRBV28 and J usage is TRBJ2-5; 7 nucleotides match TRBD2. CDR1 is MDHEN and CDR2 is SYDVKM in the germline V gene. V lost 5 bases to trimming and J lost 7 bases; unmatched junction nucleotides: 13. The CDR3 has 15 residues. The CDR3 loop reads CASSPPLGRARTQYF. CDR3 bases: TGTGCCAGCAGTCCTCCCCTGGGGAGGGCACGGACCCAGTACTTC.

The chain uses TRBV5-6 and TRBJ1-5; D call uncertain. This CDR3 is 14 amino acids long. CDR1 and CDR2 from the germline V gene are SGHDT and YYEEEE. Deletions cut 5 bases from V and 0 bases from J, with 9 bases between. The CDR3 DNA sequence: TGTGCCAGCAGTTCCGAGCATAGCAATCAGCCCCAGCATTTT. It encodes CASSSEHSNQPQHF.

V gene TRBV11-3 combines with J gene TRBJ2-1; D is unclear. V lost 4 bases to trimming and J lost 5 bases, with 6 bases between them. Germline lookup yields CDR1 SGHNT and CDR2 YENEEA. CDR3 length equals 12 residues. CDR3: CASSSGNNEQFF. DNA of the CDR3: TGTGCCAGCAGCTCAGGAAACAATGAGCAGTTCTTC.

The V and J genes are TRBV10-3 and TRBJ2-1; tentative D call: TRBD2 (6 bases). Per germline, CDR1 ENHRY and CDR2 SYGVKD. There are 19 residues in the CDR3. The V end lost 6 bases, the J end lost 6 bases, and 30 bases lay between the germline ends. The CDR3: CAIRAAGSRGASSLNEQFF. CDR3 nucleotides: TGTGCCATCAGGGCCGCGGGGTCGAGGGGCGCCAGTAGTCTCAATGAGCAGTTCTTC.

V and J are TRBV5-1 and TRBJ2-1; possible D gene TRBD1, 6 bases. Germline lookup yields CDR1 SGHRS and CDR2 YFSETQ. Between the trimmed V and J ends, which lost 6 bases and 3 bases, there was a span of 10 bases. CDR3 length equals 13 residues. CDR3 nucleotide sequence: TGCGCCAGCACATTGGACAGCTACAATGAGCAGTTCTTC. Its translation: CASTLDSYNEQFF.

The chain is built from TRBV7-9 and TRBJ2-2; perhaps TRBD2 as D (5 bases). This CDR3 has 14 residues. Germline loops: CDR1 SEHNR, CDR2 FQNEAQ (reference sequence). Deletions cut 2 bases from V and 3 bases from J, with 7 bases between. The CDR3 nucleotides read TGTGCCAGCAGCTTAATCGGGGACACCGGGGAGCTGTTTTTT. It translates to CASSLIGDTGELFF.

This rearrangement joins TRBV9 to TRBJ1-5, with TRBD1 matching 9 bases. Germline CDR1 reads SGDLS; CDR2 reads YYNGEE. This CDR3 has 15 amino acids. J lost 6 bases, V lost 3 bases, and 7 bases had no gene match. CDR3 nucleotides: TGTGCCAGCAGCGCCGGACAGGGGCCTAGTCAGCCCCAGCATTTT. It encodes CASSAGQGPSQPQHF.

The rearrangement links TRBV27 to TRBJ1-5; TRBD1 matches 9 bases. Germline V CDR1 and CDR2: MNHEY, SMNVEV (reference sequence). The CDR3 covers 15 residues. V was pared by 6 bases and J by 3 bases, with 6 bases of the junction left unmatched. CDR3 region: CASSNTGGPNQPQHF. In DNA, the CDR3 is TGTGCCAGCAGCAATACAGGGGGCCCCAATCAGCCCCAGCATTTT.

The rearrangement uses TRBV6-1 and TRBJ1-2; a weak D match, TRBD1 (6 bases). The CDR3 loop spans 15 amino acids. The V end was cut by 1 base, the J end by 5 bases, with 14 bases between. Germline V gene lookup returns CDR1 MNHNS and CDR2 SASEGT. CDR3 region: CASSEVGGGRYGYTF. The CDR3 DNA sequence: TGTGCCAGCAGTGAAGTTGGGGGCGGGCGGTATGGCTACACCTTC.

The genes are TRBV27 and TRBJ1-1, with 8 bases lining up with TRBD1. V gave up 7 bases and J gave up 3 bases; unmatched junction bases: 4. The CDR3 is 13 residues long. Germline CDR1 and CDR2: MNHEY and SMNVEV (reference sequence). Here the CDR3 DNA reads TGTGCCAGCACCCCGACAGGGGACACTGAAGCTTTCTTT. Translated, it gives CASTPTGDTEAFF.

This chain uses TRBV9 with TRBJ2-7; 9 nucleotides align to TRBD1. CDR1 and CDR2 (germline): SGDLS, YYNGEE. After removal of 4 bases from V and 0 bases from J, the junction contained 5 bases not matched to a gene. The CDR3 consists of 15 residues. This CDR3 reads CASSLGTGTSYEQYF. In DNA form, the CDR3 reads TGTGCCAGCAGCCTCGGGACAGGGACCTCCTACGAGCAGTACTTC.

The chain combines TRBV10-3 with TRBJ1-3; D call uncertain. This CDR3 has 14 residues. V lost 11 bases, J lost 1 base, and 15 bases lay in between. Germline CDR1 ENHRY, CDR2 SYGVKD. CDR3 DNA sequence: TGTGCCTCCTGGGCGGGCCCGTCTGGAAACACCATATATTTT. This sequence encodes CASWAGPSGNTIYF.

The V call is TRBV6-2 or TRBV6-3, the J call TRBJ2-5; D unresolved. Per germline, CDR1 MNHEY and CDR2 SVGEGT. The CDR3 runs 13 residues. V was cut by 5 bases and J by 1 base, with 8 bases left in between. DNA of the CDR3: TGTGCCAGCAGTGGGCAGGTCCAAGAGACCCAGTACTTC. It encodes CASSGQVQETQYF.

The chain recombines TRBV9 with TRBJ1-1; the D is unclear. V gave up 0 bases and J gave up 7 bases, with 10 bases separating them. Germline V gene data show CDR1 as SGDLS and CDR2 as YYNGEE. The CDR3 consists of 13 residues. The CDR3 region has the DNA TGTGCCAGCAGCGTAGATGGGTCGGGTGAAGCTTTCTTT. Residues: CASSVDGSGEAFF.

The CDR3 loop is CASSTKREGTDTQYF. In DNA, the CDR3 is TGTGCCAGTAGTACAAAGCGGGAGGGCACAGATACGCAGTATTTT. This sequence joins TRBV19 and TRBJ2-3; 9 positions match TRBD2. Germline trimming cut 4 bases from V and 1 base from J; bases unmatched to any gene: 3. Germline values: CDR1 LNHDA, CDR2 SQIVND (reference sequence). This CDR3 region has 15 residues.

The rearrangement uses TRBV30 and TRBJ1-1; no clear D. Trimming cost V 4 bases and J 6 bases, with 9 bases left between them. This CDR3 is built from 11 residues. Germline CDR1 and CDR2: GTSNPN and SVGIG (reference sequence). The CDR3 coding sequence is TGTGCCTGGACAGAGCAGGCTGAAGCTTTCTTT. Translation gives CAWTEQAEAFF.